These 18 T cell receptor beta chains came from one sample sequenced in a study of cytotoxic CD8 clonotypes in ibrutinib-treated CLL. Clones were read by immunoSEQ multiplex PCR, and TCRdb kept only the in-frame ones, dropping some. This sample has roughly 63,000 clones, with 57% found just once. The input for sequencing was PBMCs, taken after 12 months of ibrutinib treatment. The receptors derive from a human donor with chronic lymphocytic leukemia.

The chain employs TRBV19 and TRBJ2-6; 7 positions match TRBD1. Trimming cost V 3 bases and J 1 base; bases outside gene matches: 0. The CDR3 runs to 15 residues. Germline V gives CDR1 LNHDA, CDR2 SQIVND (reference sequence). This CDR3 reads CASSMTGSGANVLTF. The CDR3 DNA sequence: TGTGCCAGTAGTATGACAGGGTCTGGGGCCAACGTCCTGACTTTC.

The rearrangement links TRBV4-2 to TRBJ1-2; 12 bases fit TRBD1. V trimming: 0 bases; J trimming: 6 bases; junction bases outside the gene matches: 5. The CDR3 is 16 residues long. Germline CDR1 is LGHNA and CDR2 is YNFKEQ. The CDR3 sequence is CASSQEGTGGGHGYTF. The CDR3, as DNA: TGTGCCAGCAGCCAAGAAGGGACAGGGGGCGGACATGGCTACACCTTC.

The genes are TRBV5-1 and TRBJ2-5; D remains ambiguous. The CDR3 sequence is 11 residues long. Germline loops: CDR1 SGHRS, CDR2 YFSETQ. Trimming stripped 4 bases from V and 2 bases from J, with 3 bases between. This CDR3 reads CASSEQETQYF. CDR3 nucleotide sequence: TGCGCCAGCAGCGAACAAGAGACCCAGTACTTC.

This chain connects TRBV2 to TRBJ2-6, with 7 bases that match TRBD1. V was clipped by 6 bases and J by 1 base; unmatched bases: 12. Germline assignment: CDR1 SNHLY and CDR2 FYNNEI. The CDR3 covers 18 residues. DNA for the CDR3: TGTGCCAGCAGGAGGCTACAGGGGCTTTTGTCTGGGGCCAACGTCCTGACTTTC. Translation: CASRRLQGLLSGANVLTF.

This clone was recorded at least ten times. The chain joins TRBV6-5 to TRBJ1-4; perhaps TRBD1 as D (6 bases). CDR1 and CDR2 (germline): MNHEY, SVGAGI. With 2 bases removed from V and 3 bases from J, the gap between germline ends came to 10 bases. The CDR3 runs to 15 residues. DNA for the CDR3: TGTGCCAGCAGTTACGGGGGGCCATCTAATGAAAAACTGTTTTTT. It yields the protein CASSYGGPSNEKLFF.

The V call is TRBV7-9, the J call TRBJ1-2, with 9 bases identical to TRBD1. Trimming took 1 base from V and 6 from J; bases not matched to a gene: 3. Germline V lookup: CDR1 SEHNR, CDR2 FQNEAQ (reference sequence). The length of the CDR3 is 14 residues. The CDR3 loop reads CASSLGGQGNGYTF. The CDR3 DNA reads TGTGCCAGCAGCTTAGGGGGACAGGGCAATGGCTACACCTTC.

This clone is medium-sized in the sample. V gene TRBV6-1 combines with J gene TRBJ2-7; D might be TRBD1 or TRBD2, each matching 5 bases. The CDR3 consists of 15 residues. Germline V CDR1 and CDR2: MNHNS, SASEGT. Trimming cost V 5 bases and J 0 bases, with 14 bases left between them. CDR3 loop: CASSPGTISSYEQYV. The CDR3 coding sequence is TGTGCCAGCAGTCCCGGGACCATCAGCTCCTACGAGCAGTACGTC.

The rearrangement links TRBV10-3 to TRBJ1-5; 8 nucleotides line up with TRBD1. The junction had 5 bases not matched to a gene; V was cut back by 6 bases and J by 7 bases. Germline CDR1 is ENHRY and CDR2 is SYGVKD. The CDR3 is made up of 13 amino acids. CDR3 protein: CAISQGAGQPQHF. CDR3 nucleotide sequence: TGTGCCATCAGCCAGGGGGCTGGGCAGCCCCAGCATTTT.

The V call is TRBV6-5, the J call TRBJ1-2; TRBD1 is a possible D gene (6 bases). CDR3 size: 16 residues. Germline V gene sequence: CDR1 MNHEY, CDR2 SVGAGI. The V and J ends lost 3 bases and 3 bases respectively, with 17 bases between them. The CDR3 here is CASSYGTRVFHYGYTF. In DNA form, the CDR3 reads TGTGCCAGCAGTTATGGGACAAGGGTATTTCACTATGGCTACACCTTC.

The chain has TRBV19 and TRBJ1-5; tentatively, D is TRBD1 (6 bases). Trimming left V 4 bases short and J 5 bases short, with 15 bases between. CDR3 size: 15 residues. The V gene's germline CDR1 is LNHDA and CDR2 SQIVND (reference sequence). The CDR3 reads CASSTREGGDQPQHF. In DNA form, the CDR3 reads TGTGCCAGTAGTACCCGGGAAGGGGGAGATCAGCCCCAGCATTTT.

In this sample, this clone turned up a few times. The gene calls are TRBV21-1 and TRBJ1-3. TRBV21-1 is a pseudogene locus. The CDR3 spans 16 residues. The CDR3 sequence is CASSKGSDRAGNTIYF. CDR3 DNA: TGTGCCAGCAGCAAAGGTTCCGACCGAGCCGGAAACACCATATATTTT.

The chain combines TRBV11-3 with TRBJ2-1, with 7 bases fitting TRBD2. The CDR3 totals 16 residues. The J segment lost 3 bases and the V segment lost 5 bases, leaving 10 bases of the junction unmatched. The germline V gene encodes CDR1 SGHNT and CDR2 YENEEA. The CDR3 DNA reads as TGTGCCAGCAGCCCCCACTCGGGAGGTCGCTACAATGAGCAGTTCTTC. This encodes CASSPHSGGRYNEQFF.

The rearrangement links TRBV5-1 to TRBJ2-7; D is possibly TRBD2 (5 bases). This CDR3 is 12 amino acids long. In germline, CDR1 is SGHRS, CDR2 YFSETQ. V was clipped by 0 bases and J by 5 bases, with 6 bases between them. CDR3 bases: TGCGCCAGCAGCTTGGCCGGGAACGAGCAGTACTTC. It yields the protein CASSLAGNEQYF.

This clone was observed a handful of times. The chain couples TRBV7-6 to TRBJ2-2; no clear D gene. V was trimmed by 0 bases and J by 0 bases, leaving 2 bases between them. The germline V gene has CDR1 SGHVS and CDR2 FNYEAQ. This CDR3 spans 14 amino acids. The CDR3 spells CASSLAPNTGELFF. DNA for the CDR3: TGTGCCAGCAGCTTAGCGCCGAACACCGGGGAGCTGTTTTTT.

The chain is built from TRBV19 and TRBJ2-7; weak D call: TRBD2 (7 bases). This CDR3 is 13 amino acids long. CDR1 and CDR2 (germline): LNHDA, SQIVND (reference sequence). V was trimmed by 3 bases and J by 6 bases, leaving 12 bases between them. The CDR3, as DNA: TGTGCCAGTAGTATGCTGGGAGGGGGCGAGCAGTACGTC. It translates to CASSMLGGGEQYV.

The chain uses TRBV5-8 and TRBJ2-3, with 7 positions matching TRBD2. Germline assignment: CDR1 SGHTS and CDR2 YDEGEE. This CDR3 has 15 amino acids. Trimming took 0 bases from V and 4 from J; bases not matched to a gene: 5. CDR3 sequence (DNA): TGTGCCAGCAGCTTGGGGCGGGAGAGAGCAGATACGCAGTATTTT. Its protein product is CASSLGRERADTQYF.

The V and J genes are TRBV10-3 and TRBJ2-1, with D possibly TRBD1 on 6 matching bases. The CDR3 is 13 residues long. Trimming removed 4 bases at V and 7 bases at J, with 11 bases between. Germline values: CDR1 ENHRY, CDR2 SYGVKD. The CDR3 loop reads CAISADRLNEQFF. The CDR3 DNA follows: TGTGCCATCAGTGCCGACAGGTTAAATGAGCAGTTCTTC.

This chain uses TRBV6-5 with TRBJ2-1; 7 bases align to TRBD2. The CDR3 sequence is 11 residues long. V was pared by 6 bases and J by 10 bases, with 3 bases of the junction left unmatched. Germline-derived CDR1 and CDR2 are MNHEY and SVGAGI. The CDR3 region is CASRDGGEQFF. CDR3 nucleotides: TGTGCCAGCAGGGACGGGGGGGAGCAGTTCTTC.